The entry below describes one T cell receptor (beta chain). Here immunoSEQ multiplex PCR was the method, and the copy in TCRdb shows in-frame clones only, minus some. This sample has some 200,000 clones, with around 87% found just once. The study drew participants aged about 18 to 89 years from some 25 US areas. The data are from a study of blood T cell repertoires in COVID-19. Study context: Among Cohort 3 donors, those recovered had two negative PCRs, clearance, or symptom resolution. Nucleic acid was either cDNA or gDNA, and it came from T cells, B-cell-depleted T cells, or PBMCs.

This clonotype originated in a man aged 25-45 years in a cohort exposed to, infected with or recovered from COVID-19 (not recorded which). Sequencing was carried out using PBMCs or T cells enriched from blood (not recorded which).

CDR3 in DNA: TGTGCCAGCACTGCAGGGTGGACTGAAGCTTTCTTT. Protein product: CASTAGWTEAFF. The rearrangement links TRBV28 to TRBJ1-1; maybe TRBD1 (5 bases). The CDR3 is 12 residues long. The germline V and J ends were trimmed by 7 bases and 5 bases, with 11 bases remaining between them. Germline V gene data show CDR1 as MDHEN and CDR2 as SYDVKM.